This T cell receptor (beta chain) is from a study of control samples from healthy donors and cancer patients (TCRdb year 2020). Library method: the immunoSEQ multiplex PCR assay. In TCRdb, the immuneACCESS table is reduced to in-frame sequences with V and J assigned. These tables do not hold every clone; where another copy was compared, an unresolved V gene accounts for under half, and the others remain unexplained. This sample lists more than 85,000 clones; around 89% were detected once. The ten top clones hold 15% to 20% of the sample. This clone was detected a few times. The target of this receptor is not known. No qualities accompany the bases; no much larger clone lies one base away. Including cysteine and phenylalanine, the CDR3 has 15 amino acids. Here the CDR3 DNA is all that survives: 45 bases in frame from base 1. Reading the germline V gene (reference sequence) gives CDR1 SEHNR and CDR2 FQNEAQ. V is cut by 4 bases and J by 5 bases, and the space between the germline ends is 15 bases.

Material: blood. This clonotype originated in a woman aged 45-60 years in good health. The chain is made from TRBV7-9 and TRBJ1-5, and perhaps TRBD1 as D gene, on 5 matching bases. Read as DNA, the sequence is TGTGCCAGCAGCTCACCCGGGACTTCTGATCAGCCCCAGCATTTT. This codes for CASSSPGTSDQPQHF.